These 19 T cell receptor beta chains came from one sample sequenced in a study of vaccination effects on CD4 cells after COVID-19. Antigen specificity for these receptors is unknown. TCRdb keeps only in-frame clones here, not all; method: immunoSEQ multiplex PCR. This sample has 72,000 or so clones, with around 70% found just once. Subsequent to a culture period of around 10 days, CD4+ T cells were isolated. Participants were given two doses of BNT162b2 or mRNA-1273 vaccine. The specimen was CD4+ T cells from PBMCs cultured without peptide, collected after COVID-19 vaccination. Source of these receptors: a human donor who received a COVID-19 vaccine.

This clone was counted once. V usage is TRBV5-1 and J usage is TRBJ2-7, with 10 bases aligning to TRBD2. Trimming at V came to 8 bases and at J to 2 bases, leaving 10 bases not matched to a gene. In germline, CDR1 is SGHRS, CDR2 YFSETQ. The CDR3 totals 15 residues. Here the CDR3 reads CASRVASGGTYEQYV. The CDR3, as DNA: TGCGCCAGTAGGGTCGCTAGCGGGGGTACCTACGAGCAGTACGTC.

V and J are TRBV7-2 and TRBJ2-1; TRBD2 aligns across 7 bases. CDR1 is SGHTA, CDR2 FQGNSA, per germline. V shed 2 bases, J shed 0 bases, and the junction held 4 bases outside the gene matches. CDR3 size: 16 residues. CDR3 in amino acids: CASSLMSGGSYNEQFF. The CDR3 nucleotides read TGTGCCAGCAGCTTAATGTCGGGGGGCTCCTACAATGAGCAGTTCTTC.

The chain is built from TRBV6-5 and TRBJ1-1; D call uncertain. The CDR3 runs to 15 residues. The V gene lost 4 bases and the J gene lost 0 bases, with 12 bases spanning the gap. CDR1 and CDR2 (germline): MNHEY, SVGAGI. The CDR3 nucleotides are TGTGCCAGCAGTTCCTTCTCCTCCGTGAACACTGAAGCTTTCTTT. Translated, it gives CASSSFSSVNTEAFF.

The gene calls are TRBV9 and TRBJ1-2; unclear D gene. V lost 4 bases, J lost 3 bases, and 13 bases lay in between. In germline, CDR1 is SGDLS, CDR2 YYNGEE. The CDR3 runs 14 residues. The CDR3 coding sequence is TGTGCCAGCAGCCCCCTCGAGCGGTACTATGGCTACACCTTC. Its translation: CASSPLERYYGYTF.

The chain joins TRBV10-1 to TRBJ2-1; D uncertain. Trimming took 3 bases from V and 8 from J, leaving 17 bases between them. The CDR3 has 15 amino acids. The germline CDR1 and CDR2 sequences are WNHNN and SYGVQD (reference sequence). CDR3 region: CASSDPGLGLDEQFF. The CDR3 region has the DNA TGCGCCAGCAGTGACCCGGGCCTCGGGCTGGATGAGCAGTTCTTC.

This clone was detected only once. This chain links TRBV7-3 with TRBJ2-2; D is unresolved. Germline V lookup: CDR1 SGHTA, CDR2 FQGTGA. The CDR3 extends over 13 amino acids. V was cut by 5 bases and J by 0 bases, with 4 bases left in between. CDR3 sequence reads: CASSQANTGELFF. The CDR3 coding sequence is TGTGCCAGCAGCCAAGCGAACACCGGGGAGCTGTTTTTT.

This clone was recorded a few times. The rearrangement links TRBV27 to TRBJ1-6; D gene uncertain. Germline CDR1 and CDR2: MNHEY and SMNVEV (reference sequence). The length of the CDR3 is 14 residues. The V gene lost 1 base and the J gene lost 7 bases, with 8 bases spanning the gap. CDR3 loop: CASSLFGQNSPLHF. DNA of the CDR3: TGTGCCAGCAGTTTATTCGGGCAAAATTCACCCCTCCACTTT.

The CDR3 DNA reads as TGTGCCAGCAGTTCCATACAGGGAGGATCCTACAATGAGCAGTTCTTC. It translates to CASSSIQGGSYNEQFF. J is TRBJ2-1 and V is TRBV6-6; D assignment may be TRBD1 or TRBD2 (6 bases each). Trimming cost V 4 bases and J 1 base, with 14 bases left between them. This CDR3 comprises 16 residues. Germline V gene data show CDR1 as MNHNY and CDR2 as SVGAGI (reference sequence).

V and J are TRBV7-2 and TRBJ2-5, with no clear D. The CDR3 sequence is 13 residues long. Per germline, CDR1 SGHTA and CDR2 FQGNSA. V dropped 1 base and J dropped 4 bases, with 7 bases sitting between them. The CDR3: CASSLVFIETQYF. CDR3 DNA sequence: TGTGCCAGCAGCTTAGTTTTCATAGAGACCCAGTACTTC.

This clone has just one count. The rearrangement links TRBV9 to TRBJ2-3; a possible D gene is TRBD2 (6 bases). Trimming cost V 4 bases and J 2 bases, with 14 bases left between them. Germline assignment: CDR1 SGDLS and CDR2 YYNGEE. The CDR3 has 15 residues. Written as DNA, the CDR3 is TGTGCCAGCAGCCTCGGCGGACTATTCACAGATACGCAGTATTTT. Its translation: CASSLGGLFTDTQYF.

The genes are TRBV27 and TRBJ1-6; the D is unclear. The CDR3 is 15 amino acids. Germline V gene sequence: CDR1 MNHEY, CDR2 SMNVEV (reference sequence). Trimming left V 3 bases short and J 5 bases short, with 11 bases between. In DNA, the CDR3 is TGTGCCAGCAGTTTGGATTGGCAAGATAATTCACCCCTCCACTTT. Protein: CASSLDWQDNSPLHF.

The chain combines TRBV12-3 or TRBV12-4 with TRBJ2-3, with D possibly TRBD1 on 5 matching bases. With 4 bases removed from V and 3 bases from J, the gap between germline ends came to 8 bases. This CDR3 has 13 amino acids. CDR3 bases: TGTGCCAGCAGTTCCCGACAGACAGATACGCAGTATTTT. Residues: CASSSRQTDTQYF.

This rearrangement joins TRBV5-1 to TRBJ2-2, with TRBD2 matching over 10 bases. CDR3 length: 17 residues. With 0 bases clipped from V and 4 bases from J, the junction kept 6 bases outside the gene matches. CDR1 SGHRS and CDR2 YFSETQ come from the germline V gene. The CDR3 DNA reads TGCGCCAGCAGCTTGGATTTTAGCGGGGGGATCACCGGGGAGCTGTTTTTT. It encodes CASSLDFSGGITGELFF.

The CDR3 spells CASSPGQGAFSVYGYTF. CDR3 in DNA: TGTGCCAGCTCACCAGGACAGGGGGCCTTTTCTGTCTATGGCTACACCTTC. The rearrangement joins TRBV18 to TRBJ1-2; 11 nucleotides align to TRBD1. The CDR3 spans 17 residues. The J segment lost 4 bases and the V segment lost 2 bases, leaving 9 bases of the junction unmatched. CDR1 KGHSH and CDR2 LQKENI come from the germline V gene.

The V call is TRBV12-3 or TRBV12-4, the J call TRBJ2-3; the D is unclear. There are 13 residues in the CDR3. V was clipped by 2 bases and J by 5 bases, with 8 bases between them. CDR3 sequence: CASSLQPGDTQYF. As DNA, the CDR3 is TGTGCCAGCAGTTTACAGCCGGGAGATACGCAGTATTTT.

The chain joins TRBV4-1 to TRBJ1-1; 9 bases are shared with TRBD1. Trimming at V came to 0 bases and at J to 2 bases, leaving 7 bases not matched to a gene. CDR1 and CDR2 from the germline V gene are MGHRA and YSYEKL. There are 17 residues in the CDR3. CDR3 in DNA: TGCGCCAGCAGCCAAGATTCTAGACAGGGGGGCAACACTGAAGCTTTCTTT. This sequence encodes CASSQDSRQGGNTEAFF.

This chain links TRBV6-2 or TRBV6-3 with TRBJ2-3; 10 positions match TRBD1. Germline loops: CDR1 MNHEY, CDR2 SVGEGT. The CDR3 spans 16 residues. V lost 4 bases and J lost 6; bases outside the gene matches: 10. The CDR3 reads CASSLQDRGSSDTQYF. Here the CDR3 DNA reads TGTGCCAGCAGTTTGCAGGACAGGGGGAGTTCGGATACGCAGTATTTT.

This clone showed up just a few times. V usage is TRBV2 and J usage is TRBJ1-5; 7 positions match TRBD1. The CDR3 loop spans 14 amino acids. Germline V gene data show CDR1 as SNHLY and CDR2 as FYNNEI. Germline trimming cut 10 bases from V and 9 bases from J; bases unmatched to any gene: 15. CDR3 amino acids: CAISRTGVELPQHF. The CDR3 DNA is TGTGCCATCTCAAGGACAGGTGTGGAACTGCCCCAGCATTTT.

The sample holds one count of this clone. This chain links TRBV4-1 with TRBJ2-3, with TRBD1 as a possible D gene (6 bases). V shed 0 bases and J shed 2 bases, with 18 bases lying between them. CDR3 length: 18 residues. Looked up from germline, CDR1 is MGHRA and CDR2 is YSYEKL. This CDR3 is CASSQDRQGPISTDTQYF. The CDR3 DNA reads TGCGCCAGCAGCCAAGATAGGCAGGGGCCCATATCCACAGATACGCAGTATTTT.